This T cell receptor beta chain comes out of a study of technical replicates of blood from a handful of donors. Produced via immunoSEQ multiplex PCR; TCRdb's table is partial and in-frame only. The sample lists tens of thousands of clones; roughly 90% were seen once. This clone appeared once. The sample comprised PBMCs. This receptor was obtained from a human donor in good health. Some clones in this sample may be carry-over from other donors' samples.

The CDR3, as DNA: TGTGCCAGCGCCAAGGAGACAGGAAATTACGAGCAGTACTTC. Protein: CASAKETGNYEQYF. V gene TRBV6-5 combines with J gene TRBJ2-7; TRBD1 is a possible D gene (6 bases). Looked up from germline, CDR1 is MNHEY and CDR2 is SVGAGI. Trimming shortened V by 8 bases and J by 4 bases, and 18 bases separated the two germline ends. The CDR3 has 14 residues.